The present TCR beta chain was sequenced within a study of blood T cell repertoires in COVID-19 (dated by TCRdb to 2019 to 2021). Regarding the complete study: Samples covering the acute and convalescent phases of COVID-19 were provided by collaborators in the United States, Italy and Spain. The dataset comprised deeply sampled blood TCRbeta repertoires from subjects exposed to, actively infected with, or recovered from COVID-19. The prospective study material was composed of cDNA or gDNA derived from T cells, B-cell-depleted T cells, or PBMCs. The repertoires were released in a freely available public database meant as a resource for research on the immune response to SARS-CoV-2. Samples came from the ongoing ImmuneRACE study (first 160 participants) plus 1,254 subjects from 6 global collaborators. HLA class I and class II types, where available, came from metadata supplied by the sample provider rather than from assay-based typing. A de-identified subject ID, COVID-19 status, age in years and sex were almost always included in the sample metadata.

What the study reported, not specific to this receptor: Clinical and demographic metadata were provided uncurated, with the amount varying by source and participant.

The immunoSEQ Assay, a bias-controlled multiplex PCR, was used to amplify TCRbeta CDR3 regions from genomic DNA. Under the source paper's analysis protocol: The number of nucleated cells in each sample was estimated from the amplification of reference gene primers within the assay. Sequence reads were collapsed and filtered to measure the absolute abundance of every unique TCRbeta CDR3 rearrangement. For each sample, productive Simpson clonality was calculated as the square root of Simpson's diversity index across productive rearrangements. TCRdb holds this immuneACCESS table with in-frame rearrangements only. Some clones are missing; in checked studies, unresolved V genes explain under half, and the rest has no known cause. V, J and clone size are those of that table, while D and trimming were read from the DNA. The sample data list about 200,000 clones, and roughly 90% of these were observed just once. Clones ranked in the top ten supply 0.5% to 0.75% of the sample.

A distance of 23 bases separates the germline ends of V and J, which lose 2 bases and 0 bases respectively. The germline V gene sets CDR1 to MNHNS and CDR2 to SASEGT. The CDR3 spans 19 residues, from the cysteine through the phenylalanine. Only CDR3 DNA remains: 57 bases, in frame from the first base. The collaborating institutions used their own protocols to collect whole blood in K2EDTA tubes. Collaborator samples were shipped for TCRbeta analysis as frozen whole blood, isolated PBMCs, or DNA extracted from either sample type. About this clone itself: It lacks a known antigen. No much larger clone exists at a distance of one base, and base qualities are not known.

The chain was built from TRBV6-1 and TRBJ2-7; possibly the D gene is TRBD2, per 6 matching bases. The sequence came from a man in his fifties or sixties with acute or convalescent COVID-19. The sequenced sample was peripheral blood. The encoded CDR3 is CASSELVLKSGLYSYEQYF. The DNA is TGTGCCAGCAGTGAACTCGTCCTTAAGAGCGGGCTTTACTCCTACGAGCAGTACTTC.